This TCR beta chain was identified during a study of beta chain features in type 1 diabetes. With 5 bases removed from V and 0 bases from J, the gap between germline ends came to 13 bases. The CDR3 spans 15 residues. Per the germline V gene, CDR1 is MDHEN and CDR2 is SYDVKM. Of note for this clone: The antigen remains unidentified.

Whole-study results and caveats: Type 1 diabetes patients had moderately but significantly shorter TCRB CDR3s in all four CD4+ subsets.

Of the isolated RNA, all was reverse transcribed, and so the sequenced material was expressed TCRB transcripts. Data came from immunoSEQ multiplex PCR; TCRdb stores just in-frame clones and leaves some out. This table holds roughly 330,000 clones, roughly 13% found once. The material sequenced was naive CD4+ T cells from blood. The V call is TRBV28, the J call TRBJ1-1, with TRBD1 as a possible D gene (6 bases). The sequence was obtained from a woman aged 18-29 years with type 1 diabetes. The CDR3 DNA reads TGTGCCAGCAGTCTAAGGGACAATCTGAACACTGAAGCTTTCTTT. It specifies CASSLRDNLNTEAFF.